This TCR beta chain was captured in a study of cytomegalovirus exposure and HLA in healthy donors. Turning to the study itself: A later analysis reported the 130 or so validation repertoires used the same platform as the approximately 660 first-cohort repertoires.

Study-level points and caveats: Fewer than 200 TCR beta chains were listed as cytomegalovirus-associated.

Concerning this clone: The antigen is unknown.

CDR3 length equals 15 residues. The germline V gene has CDR1 KGHSH and CDR2 LQKENI. V shed 3 bases and J 3 bases; nucleotides not matched to a gene: 6. Method: immunoSEQ multiplex PCR; TCRdb's copy keeps in-frame clones and lacks some. The table includes 260,000 or so clones, 90% detected once. This receptor was taken from a woman aged 25 to 39 in good health and CMV-seronegative. Source material: PBMCs. The V gene is TRBV18, the J gene TRBJ1-2, with 8 bases lining up with TRBD1. The DNA for the CDR3 is TGTGCCAGCTCACCCGGACAGGGATTCGACTATGGCTACACCTTC. This encodes CASSPGQGFDYGYTF. The full variable domain, with the rest looked up from reference TRBV18 and TRBJ1-2, is NAGVMQNPRHLVRRRGQEARLRCSPMKGHSHVYWYRQLPEEGLKFMVYLQKENIIDESGMPKERFSAEFPKEGPSILRIQQVVRGDSAAYFCASSPGQGFDYGYTFGSGTRLTVV.